This TCR beta chain derives from a study of response to subunit inactivated influenza vaccine. With regard to this clonotype: Its antigen is as yet unknown.

Study results and caveats: Only a handful of new T cells, the authors suggested, are recruited with each seasonal influenza vaccination.

TCRdb ran MiXCR on the RT-PCR reads and lists one entry per CDR3 protein. Of 600,000 to 850,000 distinct CDR3 sequences listed, about 14% are singletons. Germline lookup yields CDR1 SGHVS and CDR2 FQNEAQ. The V end was cut by 5 bases, the J end by 8 bases, with 22 bases between. The CDR3 runs 16 residues. The source of this sequence is a man in his fifties who received an inactivated influenza vaccine. The source was PBMCs from blood, collected 14 days before vaccination. The rearrangement links TRBV7-8 to TRBJ2-1; D is possibly TRBD1 (6 bases). The CDR3 sequence: CASSRAGTIRGDEQFF. Here the CDR3 DNA reads TGTGCCAGCAGCCGGGCCGGGACAATCCGGGGCGATGAGCAGTTCTTC.